The 20 T cell receptor beta chains below all came from one sample that was sequenced in a study of long-term antiretroviral therapy in people with HIV. An immunoSEQ assay, version v3.0, was performed at survey level. Using immunoSEQ multiplex PCR, the repertoire was profiled, and TCRdb retains in-frame clones only, with some absent. The sample lists about 40,000 clones, about 86% occurring once. The specimen comprised unsorted PBMCs, sampled 1.2 years after starting antiretroviral therapy. These receptors were collected from a woman in her fifties or sixties with HIV.

In regard to this clone: An end of the junction does not agree with germline; a read error may underlie this. V and J are TRBV5-1 and TRBJ1-1; TRBD1 is a possible D gene (6 bases). Germline V gene lookup returns CDR1 SGHRS and CDR2 YFSETQ. The CDR3 totals 14 residues. The CDR3 region has the DNA TGCGCCAGCAGTTTGGGGGCCCCGAACACTGAAGCTTTCTTT. Its protein is CASSLGAPNTEAFF.

The chain carries TRBV7-3 and TRBJ2-7; D gene uncertain. Germline CDR1 reads SGHTA; CDR2 reads FQGTGA. The V and J ends lost 1 base and 2 bases respectively, with 12 bases between them. This CDR3 spans 15 amino acids. DNA for the CDR3: TGTGCCAGCAGCTTAAACCCGGGTTCCCCCTACGAGCAGTACTTC. Amino acid sequence: CASSLNPGSPYEQYF.

The chain has TRBV5-1 and TRBJ2-7; possibly TRBD1 or TRBD2 for D (6 bases each). Between the trimmed V and J ends, which lost 0 bases and 3 bases, there was a span of 10 bases. Germline V gives CDR1 SGHRS, CDR2 YFSETQ. CDR3 size: 14 residues. CDR3 loop: CASSLEGGGYEQYF. In nucleotides, the CDR3 is TGCGCCAGCAGCTTGGAAGGGGGAGGCTACGAGCAGTACTTC.

The chain combines TRBV6-1 with TRBJ1-3; D possibly corresponds to TRBD1 (5 bases). There are 15 residues in the CDR3. Trimming shortened V by 1 base and J by 8 bases, and 15 bases separated the two germline ends. Germline CDR1 reads MNHNS; CDR2 reads SASEGT. CDR3 sequence (DNA): TGTGCCAGCAGTGAAGATCTGATCCAGGGACACACCATATATTTT. Translating gives CASSEDLIQGHTIYF.

This chain connects TRBV6-6 to TRBJ2-5; D gene unclear. This CDR3 is 13 amino acids long. V dropped 11 bases and J dropped 0 bases, with 13 bases sitting between them. From germline, CDR1 is MNHNY and CDR2 SVGAGI (reference sequence). CDR3 in DNA: TGTGCCTCCATTGACGCGTACCAAGAGACCCAGTACTTC. Amino acids: CASIDAYQETQYF.

The CDR3 region is CASSLTPIAENLYNEQFF. In DNA form, the CDR3 reads TGTGCCAGCAGCTTAACCCCAATAGCGGAAAATCTCTACAATGAGCAGTTCTTC. The rearrangement joins TRBV7-3 to TRBJ2-1, with a tentative D call TRBD2 (6 bases). Trimming took off 0 bases at V and 3 bases at J, with 18 bases between the two ends. The CDR3 consists of 18 residues. The germline CDR1 and CDR2 sequences are SGHTA and FQGTGA.

The DNA for the CDR3 is TGTGCCAGCAGATGGGGGGGCAGCTTTAACTATGGCTACACCTTC. This translates into CASRWGGSFNYGYTF. The chain is built from TRBV5-4 and TRBJ1-2, with TRBD1 as a possible D gene (6 bases). Germline CDR1 is SGHNT and CDR2 is YYREEE (reference sequence). Deletions cut 5 bases from V and 1 base from J, with 15 bases between. CDR3 size: 15 residues.

The J gene is TRBJ2-5, the V gene TRBV7-2, with D possibly matching TRBD2 (5 bases). Germline V gene sequence: CDR1 SGHTA, CDR2 FQGNSA. The CDR3 is 16 amino acids. Trimming stripped 1 base from V and 5 bases from J, with 17 bases between. DNA for the CDR3: TGTGCCAGCAGCTTAGGAGATAGGAAGGGAGTGGAGACCCAGTACTTC. Its translation: CASSLGDRKGVETQYF. Complete variable domain (other parts from reference TRBV7-2 and TRBJ2-5): GAGVSQSPSNKVTEKGKDVELRCDPISGHTALYWYRQSLGQGLEFLIYFQGNSAPDKSGLPSDRFSAERTGGSVSTLTIQRTQQEDSAVYLCASSLGDRKGVETQYFGPGTRLLVL.

Details on this clone: Its ends do not fully match the called genes, so a read error is possible. This sequence joins TRBV7-7 and TRBJ2-3; 8 bases are shared with TRBD1. Looked up from germline, CDR1 is SSHAT and CDR2 is FNYEAQ (reference sequence). The CDR3 has 15 amino acids. Written as DNA, the CDR3 is TGTGCTAGCAGCTTAAGTGGACAGGGAACAGATACGCAGTATTTT. Amino acids: CASSLSGQGTDTQYF.

In this sample, this clone turned up a few times. The chain couples TRBV27 to TRBJ1-1; D is undetermined. Germline assignment: CDR1 MNHEY and CDR2 SMNVEV (reference sequence). The CDR3 runs to 12 residues. Trimming pared 1 base from V and 7 bases from J, leaving 7 bases between. DNA for the CDR3: TGTGCCAGCAGTTTATTATACGGTGAAGCTTTCTTT. Translated, it gives CASSLLYGEAFF.

CDR3 residues: CASSLHRGPTDTQYF. The CDR3 DNA reads as TGTGCCAGCAGCTTACACAGGGGCCCCACAGATACGCAGTATTTT. J is TRBJ2-3 and V is TRBV5-6; 7 positions match TRBD1. CDR3 length equals 15 residues. The trim removed 2 bases at V and 2 bases at J, leaving 5 bases unmatched. Looked up from germline, CDR1 is SGHDT and CDR2 is YYEEEE. Complete variable domain (other parts from reference TRBV5-6 and TRBJ2-3): DAGVTQSPTHLIKTRGQQVTLRCSPKSGHDTVSWYQQALGQGPQFIFQYYEEEERQRGNFPDRFSGHQFPNYSSELNVNALLLGDSALYLCASSLHRGPTDTQYFGPGTRLTVL.

This chain joins TRBV12-5 and TRBJ2-1; the D gene is possibly TRBD2 (6 bases). CDR1 is LGHNT, CDR2 FRNRAP, per germline. Trimming pared 7 bases from V and 4 bases from J, leaving 11 bases between. This CDR3 comprises 13 residues. This chain's CDR3 is CASAAAGYNEQFF. As DNA, the CDR3 is TGTGCTAGTGCGGCGGCGGGGTACAATGAGCAGTTCTTC.

This chain joins TRBV30 and TRBJ2-3; 11 bases are shared with TRBD2. This CDR3 has 16 amino acids. Looked up from germline, CDR1 is GTSNPN and CDR2 is SVGIG (reference sequence). With 5 bases clipped from V and 8 bases from J, the junction kept 15 bases outside the gene matches. CDR3 residues: CAWDALSGGVVGTQYF. For the CDR3, the DNA is TGTGCCTGGGACGCCCTTAGCGGGGGGGTCGTTGGTACGCAGTATTTT.

This clone has only a few counts. The chain has TRBV5-4 and TRBJ2-5, with 12 bases matching TRBD2. This CDR3 region has 17 residues. The germline V gene has CDR1 SGHNT and CDR2 YYREEE (reference sequence). V was clipped by 4 bases and J by 5 bases; unmatched bases: 12. The CDR3 nucleotides read TGTGCCAGCAGCACCCGACTAGCGGGGGACGATGGGGAGACCCAGTACTTC. Encoded protein: CASSTRLAGDDGETQYF.

This clone was seen only once. V gene TRBV6-6 combines with J gene TRBJ1-5; D is possibly TRBD1 (6 bases). CDR1 is MNHNY and CDR2 is SVGAGI in the germline V gene (reference sequence). The CDR3 length is 15 residues. Trimming stripped 4 bases from V and 5 bases from J, with 15 bases between. Here the CDR3 DNA reads TGTGCCAGCAGTTGGGGTGGAGGGGGAGATCAGCCCCAGCATTTT. Amino acids: CASSWGGGGDQPQHF.

Remarks on this clone: Other DNA sequences in this sample translate to the same CDR3. The chain uses TRBV9 and TRBJ1-4; D unclear. The CDR3 runs 15 residues. Germline V CDR1 and CDR2: SGDLS, YYNGEE. With 0 bases removed from V and 3 bases from J, the gap between germline ends came to 9 bases. The CDR3 loop reads CASSVEGGANEKLFF. CDR3 bases: TGTGCCAGCAGCGTAGAGGGAGGTGCTAATGAAAAACTGTTTTTT. Complete variable domain (other parts from reference TRBV9 and TRBJ1-4): DSGVTQTPKHLITATGQRVTLRCSPRSGDLSVYWYQQSLDQGLQFLIQYYNGEERAKGNILERFSAQQFPDLHSELNLSSLELGDSALYFCASSVEGGANEKLFFGSGTQLSVL.

The V gene is TRBV5-5, the J gene TRBJ1-5, with TRBD1 identical over 7 bases. This CDR3 is built from 16 residues. CDR1 is SGHKS and CDR2 is YYEKEE in the germline V gene (reference sequence). V lost 5 bases to trimming and J lost 1 base; unmatched junction nucleotides: 9. This CDR3 is CASSGDLQGSNQPQHF. CDR3 coding DNA: TGTGCCAGCAGTGGAGACTTACAGGGGAGCAATCAGCCCCAGCATTTT.

The table lists this clone with a count of one. The chain uses TRBV6-5 and TRBJ1-1; D gene ambiguous. The CDR3 spans 13 residues. Deletions cut 6 bases from V and 4 bases from J, with 12 bases between. Germline CDR1 reads MNHEY; CDR2 reads SVGAGI. Written as DNA, the CDR3 is TGTGCCAGCAGCCCAGCCGGGGTCACTGAAGCTTTCTTT. Encoded protein: CASSPAGVTEAFF.

V is TRBV29-1 and J is TRBJ2-5, with D possibly TRBD2 on 5 matching bases. This CDR3 is 13 amino acids long. Germline CDR1 reads SQVTM; CDR2 reads ANQGSEA. Trimming took 0 bases from V and 5 from J, leaving 10 bases between them. The CDR3, as DNA: TGCAGCGTTGAAGATCGGGGTCCGGAGACCCAGTACTTC. The encoded protein is CSVEDRGPETQYF.

Here the CDR3 DNA reads TGTGCCAGCAGCGTAGCCTCTCTCAACAGGGCGGATACGCAGTATTTT. Residues: CASSVASLNRADTQYF. The chain uses TRBV9 and TRBJ2-3; weak D call: TRBD1 (6 bases). CDR3 size: 16 residues. Per the germline V gene, CDR1 is SGDLS and CDR2 is YYNGEE. With 0 bases removed from V and 6 bases from J, the gap between germline ends came to 17 bases.